Below are 17 T cell receptor beta chains sequenced from a single sample in a study of T cells in Graves' hyperthyroidism and ophthalmopathy. Amplified TCR beta CDR3 regions came from RNA transcripts. The HTBI set primed first-round TCR CDR3 RT-PCR. MiXCR, run by TCRdb on the multiplex PCR reads, gives a single entry per CDR3 protein. This sample carries hundreds of thousands of distinct CDR3 sequences, more than 45% of them seen once, and the ten largest clones take about 7.9%. Specimen: peripheral blood or thyroid tissue (not recorded which). These receptor sequences come from a woman aged 18-30 years with Graves' hyperthyroidism.

This clonotype was detected many times. CDR3 DNA sequence: TGTGCCACGATAGGGCTTTATGGCTACACCTTC. Its protein product is CATIGLYGYTF. This sequence joins TRBV10-3 and TRBJ1-2; D is unresolved. The CDR3 is 11 amino acids. The germline CDR1 and CDR2 sequences are ENHRY and SYGVKD. Trimming removed 10 bases from V and 5 bases from J, with 11 bases in between.

The chain recombines TRBV19 with TRBJ1-5; the D gene is possibly TRBD1 (5 bases). V was trimmed by 5 bases and J by 4 bases, leaving 15 bases between them. Germline CDR1 LNHDA, CDR2 SQIVND (reference sequence). The CDR3 contains 15 residues. This CDR3 is CASSLRGDANQPQHF. Here the CDR3 DNA reads TGTGCCAGTAGTTTAAGGGGCGACGCTAATCAGCCCCAGCATTTT.

J is TRBJ1-1 and V is TRBV29-1, with a tentative D call TRBD1 (5 bases). CDR3 size: 14 residues. Germline V gene data show CDR1 as SQVTM and CDR2 as ANQGSEA. Trimming left V 0 bases short and J 5 bases short, with 13 bases between. The CDR3 is CSVEDPGTATEAFF. Written as DNA, the CDR3 is TGCAGCGTTGAAGATCCCGGGACGGCGACTGAAGCTTTCTTT.

This clonotype showed up just a few times. The rearrangement uses TRBV14 and TRBJ2-2; D is unclear. The CDR3 spans 17 residues. From germline, CDR1 is SGHDN and CDR2 FVKESK. Trimming took off 2 bases at V and 2 bases at J, with 15 bases between the two ends. The CDR3 DNA reads as TGTGCCAGCAGCCAACGGTCTGCCTCAATTAACACCGGGGAGCTGTTTTTT. Amino acid sequence: CASSQRSASINTGELFF. The full variable domain, completed using reference TRBV14 and TRBJ2-2, is EAGVTQFPSHSVIEKGQTVTLRCDPISGHDNLYWYRRVMGKEIKFLLHFVKESKQDESGMPNNRFLAERTGGTYSTLKVQPAELEDSGVYFCASSQRSASINTGELFFGEGSRLTVL.

At least ten counts were recorded for this clonotype. At one boundary the junction diverges from the germline segment, which might be a read error. The V gene is TRBV10-3, the J gene TRBJ2-6; D is uncertain. Germline V CDR1 and CDR2: ENHRY, SYGVKD. The CDR3 totals 15 residues. CDR3 sequence: CASSYSRSGANVLTF. The CDR3 nucleotides read TGTGCCAGCAGTTACTCGCGGTCTGGGGCCAACGTCCTGACTTTC.

This clonotype was seen only a few times. The CDR3 DNA sequence: TGCAGTGCTGGGGGATCTAGCGGGAGTCCCCTCGAGCAGTACTTC. This codes for CSAGGSSGSPLEQYF. The chain carries TRBV20-1 and TRBJ2-7; 10 bases align to TRBD2. Germline V gives CDR1 DFQATT, CDR2 SNEGSKA (reference sequence). The CDR3 covers 15 residues. The ends lost 5 bases at V and 6 bases at J; junction bases unmatched: 13.

The chain combines TRBV14 with TRBJ1-1; possible D gene TRBD1, 6 bases. The germline gives CDR1 SGHDN, CDR2 FVKESK. The CDR3 is 15 amino acids. V was clipped by 1 base and J by 4 bases, with 13 bases between them. CDR3 nucleotide sequence: TGTGCCAGCAGCCAAGCCCCAGGGACATTCACTGAAGCTTTCTTT. Amino acids: CASSQAPGTFTEAFF.

This clonotype occurred many times. The J gene is TRBJ1-6, the V gene TRBV12-3 or TRBV12-4, with D possibly TRBD1 on 5 matching bases. The CDR3 sequence is 12 residues long. The V end lost 4 bases, the J end lost 10 bases, and 8 bases lay between the germline ends. In DNA, the CDR3 is TGTGCCAGCAGTTCAGGGCGCTCACCCCTCCACTTT. Translation: CASSSGRSPLHF.

This clonotype has just a few counts. This sequence joins TRBV24-1 and TRBJ2-2; TRBD1 matches at 11 bases. The CDR3 spans 16 residues. Unmatched junction bases numbered 4, after V lost 4 bases and J lost 4 bases. Germline V gives CDR1 KGHDR, CDR2 SFDVKD. The CDR3 DNA sequence: TGTGCCACCAGTGACCGGACAGGGGGCCCCACCGGGGAGCTGTTTTTT. Protein product: CATSDRTGGPTGELFF.

This clonotype was seen only once. The rearrangement links TRBV10-3 to TRBJ2-7; the match to TRBD2 covers 7 bases. The germline gives CDR1 ENHRY, CDR2 SYGVKD. The CDR3 runs to 16 residues. Germline trimming cut 3 bases from V and 0 bases from J; bases unmatched to any gene: 8. CDR3 DNA sequence: TGTGCCATCAGTGAACGTGGGAGGGAGGCCTCCTACGAGCAGTACTTC. The encoded protein is CAISERGREASYEQYF.

The chain carries TRBV20-1 and TRBJ1-2, with D perhaps TRBD1 (5 bases). This CDR3 is 12 amino acids long. Between the trimmed V and J ends, which lost 5 bases and 8 bases, there was a span of 15 bases. The germline V gene has CDR1 DFQATT and CDR2 SNEGSKA (reference sequence). The CDR3 DNA follows: TGCAGTGCTTTCCGGGGGATTGTGGGCTACACCTTC. It translates to CSAFRGIVGYTF.

This clonotype was counted at least ten times. The chain couples TRBV2 to TRBJ1-2, with a tentative D call TRBD1 (5 bases). V was pared by 7 bases and J by 6 bases, with 6 bases between. The CDR3 is made up of 10 amino acids. CDR1 and CDR2 (germline): SNHLY, FYNNEI. The CDR3: CASKGDGYTF. The CDR3 DNA is TGTGCCAGCAAAGGGGATGGCTACACCTTC.

There are a few counts of this clonotype. The chain recombines TRBV7-9 with TRBJ2-5; 11 positions match TRBD2. J gave up 4 bases and V 7 bases, and 14 bases lay outside the gene matches. The germline CDR1 and CDR2 sequences are SEHNR and FQNEAQ (reference sequence). The CDR3 sequence is 17 residues long. The CDR3 DNA is TGTGCCAGCACCTTCTCCCTTGGAGGACTAGCGGGAGAGACCCAGTACTTC. Protein product: CASTFSLGGLAGETQYF.

This clonotype was seen only a few times. This chain connects TRBV10-3 to TRBJ2-7; the D is unclear. The length of the CDR3 is 14 residues. Trimming removed 10 bases from V and 0 bases from J, with 16 bases in between. The germline V gene encodes CDR1 ENHRY and CDR2 SYGVKD. The DNA for the CDR3 is TGTGCCAGCAGCTACGCATGGGACTCCTACGAGCAGTACTTC. It translates to CASSYAWDSYEQYF.

This clonotype was observed at least ten times. The chain recombines TRBV6-6 with TRBJ2-7, with 7 positions matching TRBD1. The V segment lost 4 bases and the J segment 6 bases; nucleotides outside the gene matches: 9. This CDR3 region has 14 residues. CDR1 is MNHNY, CDR2 SVGAGI, per germline (reference sequence). Here the CDR3 reads CASSSGTAAREQYF. CDR3 nucleotides: TGTGCCAGCAGTTCCGGGACAGCGGCTCGCGAGCAGTACTTC.

The genes are TRBV6-6 and TRBJ1-6; D gene uncertain. CDR3 length equals 16 residues. Germline V gene sequence: CDR1 MNHNY, CDR2 SVGAGI (reference sequence). V lost 5 bases and J lost 0, with 11 bases in between. CDR3 region: CASSQDGSSYNSPLHF. The CDR3 nucleotides read TGTGCCAGCAGTCAAGACGGAAGCTCCTATAATTCACCCCTCCACTTT.

This clonotype appeared a single time. Since a much larger clone is just one base distant, this may be a read error. The rearrangement joins TRBV6-4 to TRBJ1-6; no definite D call. The V end lost 0 bases, the J end lost 13 bases, and 10 bases lay between the germline ends. Germline V gives CDR1 MRHNA, CDR2 SNTAGT. This CDR3 contains 13 residues. In DNA, the CDR3 is TGTGCCAGCAGTGACTCGAAGACCAATCCCCTCCACTTT. The encoded protein is CASSDSKTNPLHF.